This is a list of T cell receptor beta chains from one sample in a study of beta chain features in type 1 diabetes. The data were produced by immunoSEQ multiplex PCR, yet TCRdb's version contains in-frame clones alone and is incomplete. The sample has nearly 250,000 clones, 14% seen once. Sequencing used naive CD4+ T cells from blood. The receptors derive from a middle-aged woman in good health. Both conserved end residues are part of each CDR3. D genes are given only for firm matches.

CDR3,D,V,J
CASSLMGLNTEAFF,NA,TRBV7-9,TRBJ1-1
CASSQGQQETQYF,NA,TRBV5-1,TRBJ2-5
CASSIVSVNTEAFF,NA,TRBV19,TRBJ1-1
CASSLASGGVFYEQYF,TRBD2,TRBV7-8,TRBJ2-7
CASSSRANEKLFF,NA,TRBV7-9,TRBJ1-4
CASSLGTAEDTQYF,TRBD1,TRBV7-6,TRBJ2-3
CASEKGGYGANVLTF,NA,TRBV7-9,TRBJ2-6
CASSLRTGGLNTQYF,TRBD1,TRBV14,TRBJ2-3
CASNLIGTVPNEQFF,TRBD1,TRBV7-8,TRBJ2-1
CASSPGLGGNNEQFF,NA,TRBV7-9,TRBJ2-1
CAIGGGGTSGGRKTQYF,TRBD2,TRBV10-3,TRBJ2-5